These T cell receptor beta chains were read from a single sample in a study of T cell changes during pregnancy in multiple sclerosis. Only in-frame clones appear in the TCRdb table, and some are missing; sequencing was by immunoSEQ multiplex PCR. The sample consists of tens of thousands of clones, around 90% of them appearing once. This specimen consisted of peripheral blood, obtained in the first trimester of pregnancy. These receptors were taken from a female donor with multiple sclerosis, enrolled in a pregnancy study. CDR3s include the opening cysteine and the closing phenylalanine or tryptophan. The D gene is left open where the match is weak. Rows give clone size only sometimes, using once, few, many, or a class for an expanded clone.

TRBJ2-4 | . | TRBV10-3 | TRBD2 | CAISESGTSLSQNIQYF | TGTGCCATCAGTGAGTCCGGGACTAGCCTTTCGCAAAACATTCAGTACTTC
TRBJ1-3 | once | TRBV28 | TRBD1 | CASSRGTGAGNTIYF | TGTGCCAGCAGCCGAGGGACAGGGGCTGGAAACACCATATATTTT
TRBJ2-3 | . | TRBV5-4 | TRBD2 | CASTDSLAGVRIGTQYF | TGTGCCAGCACCGATTCGCTGGCGGGAGTCAGAATTGGTACGCAGTATTTT
TRBJ2-3 | . | TRBV5-6 | . | CASSLKWWGDLTDTQYF | TGTGCCAGCAGCTTGAAATGGTGGGGGGACCTCACAGATACGCAGTATTTT
TRBJ2-1 | . | TRBV5-4 | TRBD2 | CASSWGTRFMDEQFF | TGTGCCAGCAGCTGGGGGACTAGGTTCATGGATGAGCAGTTCTTC
TRBJ2-1 | . | TRBV5-4 | . | CASSLGGAGSPLNEQFF | TGTGCCAGCAGCTTGGGAGGGGCGGGAAGTCCCCTCAATGAGCAGTTCTTC
TRBJ1-5 | . | TRBV6-1 | . | CASSEAREREVGNQPQHF | TGTGCCAGCAGTGAAGCGAGGGAGAGGGAAGTAGGCAATCAGCCCCAGCATTTT
TRBJ1-1 | . | TRBV2 | . | CASSLGSNTEAFF | TGTGCCAGCAGCCTAGGGAGTAACACTGAAGCTTTCTTT
TRBJ1-2 | medium-sized | TRBV18 | . | CASSPPRAQVRGYTF | TGTGCCAGCTCACCCCCACGAGCACAGGTCCGTGGCTACACCTTC
TRBJ2-2 | . | TRBV7-9 | . | CASSINRAPNTGELFF | TGTGCCAGCAGCATAAACAGGGCCCCGAACACCGGGGAGCTGTTTTTT
TRBJ1-3 | few | TRBV6-1 | . | CASTMSQGNTIYF | TGTGCCAGCACTATGTCACAGGGAAACACCATATATTTT
TRBJ2-2 | . | TRBV6-1 | TRBD1 | CATEDRGQTGELFF | TGTGCCACCGAGGACAGGGGGCAAACCGGGGAGCTGTTTTTT
TRBJ2-3 | once | TRBV4-1 | TRBD2 | CASSQALAGGPDTQYF | TGCGCCAGCAGCCAAGCCCTAGCGGGAGGGCCAGATACGCAGTATTTT
TRBJ2-7 | . | TRBV2 | . | CASRETRFYEQYF | TGTGCCAGCAGAGAGACTAGATTCTACGAGCAGTACTTC
TRBJ1-4 | . | TRBV7-7 | . | CASSPRVGVGEKLFF | TGTGCCAGCAGCCCCCGGGTAGGGGTCGGGGAAAAACTGTTTTTT
TRBJ2-2 | . | TRBV5-1 | . | CASSLVPPGLTGELFF | TGCGCCAGCAGCTTGGTACCTCCGGGACTCACCGGGGAGCTGTTTTTT
TRBJ2-5 | . | TRBV18 | TRBD2 | CASSPESGRAETQYF | TGTGCCAGCTCACCAGAAAGCGGGAGGGCTGAGACCCAGTACTTC
TRBJ1-2 | . | TRBV5-1 | . | CASRNTGGDRYGYTF | TGCGCCAGTAGGAATACCGGAGGGGATAGGTATGGCTACACCTTC
TRBJ1-2 | . | TRBV4-3 | . | CASSPSREDGYTF | TGCGCCAGCAGCCCCTCCAGGGAGGATGGCTACACCTTC
TRBJ2-7 | . | TRBV5-1 | . | CASSRRLSPYEQYF | TGCGCCAGCTCGAGGAGGCTCTCCCCCTACGAGCAGTACTTC
TRBJ2-2 | . | TRBV7-9 | TRBD1 | CASRKWTGNTGELFF | TGTGCCAGCAGAAAATGGACAGGGAACACCGGGGAGCTGTTTTTT
TRBJ2-2 | . | TRBV18 | . | CASSPLAAGELFF | TGTGCCAGCTCACCACTAGCGGCCGGGGAGCTGTTTTTT
TRBJ1-1 | . | TRBV12-5 | TRBD1 | CASGLSAGGMNTEAFF | TGTGCTAGTGGTTTGTCGGCAGGGGGCATGAACACTGAAGCTTTCTTT
TRBJ1-1 | . | TRBV7-3 | . | CASSPTGRNTEAFF | TGTGCCAGCAGCCCGACGGGGAGGAACACTGAAGCTTTCTTT
TRBJ2-5 | . | TRBV7-7 | TRBD2 | CASSSGLQETQYF | TGTGCCAGCAGTTCGGGACTACAAGAGACCCAGTACTTC
TRBJ2-6 | . | TRBV18 | . | CASSPPQGLGGANVLTF | TGTGCCAGCTCACCACCGCAGGGGCTTGGGGGGGCCAACGTCCTGACTTTC
TRBJ2-3 | . | TRBV28 | . | CASSFPPADTQYF | TGTGCCAGCAGTTTCCCACCCGCGGATACGCAGTATTTT
TRBJ2-3 | . | TRBV29-1 | . | CSAALPSGTDTQYF | TGCAGCGCTGCCTTACCGTCGGGCACAGATACGCAGTATTTT
TRBJ1-1 | . | TRBV2 | TRBD1 | CASPPIVTGEDTEAFF | TGTGCCAGCCCGCCGATAGTGACAGGGGAAGACACTGAAGCTTTCTTT